The sequence of this T cell receptor beta chain was determined in a study of blood T cell repertoires in COVID-19. Study in general: The study drew acute and convalescent COVID-19 samples from the United States, Italy and Spain.

In the original workflow: Amplification with reference gene primers provided the estimates of nucleated cell counts. Sequenced by immunoSEQ multiplex PCR; TCRdb stores in-frame clones only, minus some. The DNA was the basis for D and trimming; V, J and clone size are from that table. The table lists about 260,000 clones, about 80% of them singletons, with approximately 1.9% in the top ten. With 2 bases removed from V and 7 bases from J, the gap between germline ends came to 8 bases. The CDR3 is 12 residues long. The clonotype comes from a woman at least 80 years old with acute or convalescent COVID-19. The sample comprised peripheral blood. The chain employs TRBV12-3 or TRBV12-4 and TRBJ1-2, with unresolved D. The CDR3 protein is CASSLSRSGYTF. CDR3 nucleotides: TGTGCCAGCAGTTTATCCAGGTCTGGCTACACCTTC.